One and the same sample provided the 27 T cell receptor beta chains below, sequenced in a study of blood T cell repertoires in COVID-19. Profiling relied on immunoSEQ multiplex PCR, and the TCRdb table lists in-frame clones only, not all of them. The table shows about 100,000 clones, with 80% to 85% occurring only once. Sequencing was carried out using peripheral blood. These receptor sequences come from a man in his 70s with acute or convalescent COVID-19.

The chain is built from TRBV6-5 and TRBJ2-7; D is possibly TRBD2 (5 bases). Trimming stripped 2 bases from V and 7 bases from J, with 18 bases between. The germline V gene encodes CDR1 MNHEY and CDR2 SVGAGI. The CDR3 consists of 15 residues. As DNA, the CDR3 is TGTGCCAGCAGTTACAACGGGGTTTACACCGATGAGCAGTACTTC. It is translated as CASSYNGVYTDEQYF.

A remark on this clone: At one boundary the junction diverges from the germline segment, which might be a read error. The chain is built from TRBV7-7 and TRBJ2-1; possibly TRBD2 for D (7 bases). This CDR3 is built from 15 residues. From germline, CDR1 is SSHAT and CDR2 FNYEAQ (reference sequence). The CDR3 loop reads CASSLAQGRGDEQFF. The DNA for the CDR3 is TGTGCTAGCAGCTTAGCACAGGGTCGGGGGGATGAGCAGTTCTTC.

The chain employs TRBV9 and TRBJ1-3, with D perhaps TRBD1 (5 bases). Germline V gene lookup returns CDR1 SGDLS and CDR2 YYNGEE. The CDR3 sequence is 14 residues long. V lost 5 bases and J 0 bases, leaving 9 bases between the germline ends. CDR3 sequence (DNA): TGTGCCAGCAGTCAGGGCAACTCTGGAAACACCATATATTTT. Translated: CASSQGNSGNTIYF.

The chain is built from TRBV27 and TRBJ2-7, with TRBD1 matching 7 bases. V was clipped by 4 bases and J by 2 bases; unmatched bases: 5. The CDR3 loop spans 14 amino acids. Germline V gives CDR1 MNHEY, CDR2 SMNVEV (reference sequence). CDR3 in DNA: TGTGCCAGCAGTTCCTCTAGGGGGCCCTACGAGCAGTACTTC. Its translation: CASSSSRGPYEQYF.

The chain is built from TRBV5-1 and TRBJ2-1; TRBD1 matches at 7 bases. The germline V gene encodes CDR1 SGHRS and CDR2 YFSETQ. This CDR3 is built from 15 residues. V lost 0 bases, J lost 5 bases, and 5 bases stayed unmatched. Here the CDR3 DNA reads TGCGCCAGCAGCTTGGTTCAGGGGGTCCACAATGAGCAGTTCTTC. Protein product: CASSLVQGVHNEQFF.

This rearrangement joins TRBV5-1 to TRBJ2-7; maybe TRBD2 (5 bases). The germline CDR1 and CDR2 sequences are SGHRS and YFSETQ. This CDR3 is built from 14 residues. V dropped 0 bases and J dropped 3 bases, with 10 bases sitting between them. The CDR3 region has the DNA TGCGCCAGCAGCTTGGTAGGACTGAACTACGAGCAGTACTTC. Encoded protein: CASSLVGLNYEQYF.

The chain joins TRBV19 to TRBJ1-4; TRBD1 matches at 9 bases. The CDR3 spans 12 residues. Germline-derived CDR1 and CDR2 are LNHDA and SQIVND (reference sequence). J gave up 10 bases and V 11 bases, and 8 bases lay outside the gene matches. As DNA, the CDR3 is TGTGCCGGGGGACAGGGCTCGGGAAAACTGTTTTTT. Translation gives CAGGQGSGKLFF.

The genes are TRBV6-4 and TRBJ1-6; TRBD1 agrees at 9 bases. J was trimmed by 7 bases and V by 3 bases; bases with no gene match: 4. Germline CDR1 and CDR2: MRHNA and SNTAGT. The CDR3 runs to 15 residues. CDR3 amino acids: CASSEYDRGNSPLHF. The CDR3 coding sequence is TGTGCCAGCAGTGAATACGACAGGGGGAATTCACCCCTCCACTTT.

This clone was seen just once. This chain connects TRBV3-1 (or the pseudogene TRBV3-2) to TRBJ1-1; D is perhaps TRBD1 (5 bases). The CDR3 has 15 amino acids. V lost 4 bases to trimming and J lost 3 bases, with 15 bases between them. Germline V gene data show CDR1 as LGHDT and CDR2 as YNNKEL (reference sequence). CDR3 sequence (DNA): TGTGCCAGCAGCCCCCCTCTCGGCAGGGACACTGAAGCTTTCTTT. Translated, it gives CASSPPLGRDTEAFF.

This clone was recorded only once. CDR3 bases: TGTGCCAGTAGTATAGGGGACAGGGTGGGGACTGAAGCTTTCTTT. Translated, it gives CASSIGDRVGTEAFF. The gene calls are TRBV19 and TRBJ1-1, with 9 nucleotides matching TRBD1. There are 15 residues in the CDR3. V lost 1 base and J lost 5; bases outside the gene matches: 5. Germline V gene data show CDR1 as LNHDA and CDR2 as SQIVND (reference sequence).

The chain is built from TRBV7-6 and TRBJ1-2; TRBD1 matches at 10 bases. V lost 5 bases, J lost 6 bases, and 9 bases stayed unmatched. Germline V gene lookup returns CDR1 SGHVS and CDR2 FNYEAQ. The length of the CDR3 is 15 residues. CDR3 protein: CASSPVDRGPDGYTF. The CDR3 nucleotides are TGTGCCAGCAGCCCCGTCGACAGGGGGCCTGATGGCTACACCTTC.

V is TRBV19 and J is TRBJ1-2; maybe TRBD1 (5 bases). The CDR3 is 15 amino acids. The germline CDR1 and CDR2 sequences are LNHDA and SQIVND (reference sequence). The ends were cut back, 1 base at V and 4 bases at J, with 13 bases in the middle. As DNA, the CDR3 is TGTGCCAGTAGTATAGCAGGCGGGACTTTCTATGGCTACACCTTC. Translating it yields CASSIAGGTFYGYTF.

The rearrangement links TRBV19 to TRBJ2-7, with TRBD1 matching over 8 bases. Germline V gene lookup returns CDR1 LNHDA and CDR2 SQIVND (reference sequence). This CDR3 is built from 14 residues. Trimming at V came to 7 bases and at J to 7 bases, leaving 12 bases not matched to a gene. CDR3 sequence: CASNCTGGTREQYF. DNA of the CDR3: TGTGCCAGTAATTGCACAGGGGGAACCCGAGAGCAGTACTTC.

The chain employs TRBV2 and TRBJ1-5; D call uncertain. Trimming left V 7 bases short and J 1 base short, with 8 bases between. The germline CDR1 and CDR2 sequences are SNHLY and FYNNEI. This CDR3 is 13 amino acids long. The CDR3 nucleotides are TGTGCCAGCAAGCGTGGCAGCAATCAGCCCCAGCATTTT. Translation: CASKRGSNQPQHF.

The genes are TRBV2 and TRBJ2-1; TRBD2 agrees at 9 bases. V shed 6 bases and J 4 bases; nucleotides not matched to a gene: 10. Germline V gene sequence: CDR1 SNHLY, CDR2 FYNNEI. The CDR3 runs 16 residues. The CDR3 sequence: CASSPAGGRLYNEQFF. The CDR3 bases are TGTGCCAGCAGCCCAGCGGGGGGCAGGTTATACAATGAGCAGTTCTTC.

This rearrangement joins TRBV19 to TRBJ1-5, with 7 bases fitting TRBD1. V dropped 2 bases and J dropped 3; count of bases not matched to a gene: 4. From germline, CDR1 is LNHDA and CDR2 SQIVND (reference sequence). This CDR3 has 15 amino acids. CDR3 amino acids: CASSIRGQDNQPQHF. CDR3 sequence (DNA): TGTGCCAGTAGTATAAGAGGACAGGACAATCAGCCCCAGCATTTT.

The chain is built from TRBV23-1 and TRBJ2-2; unclear D gene. TRBV23-1 is placed among ORFs of uncertain function. CDR3 length equals 15 residues. V gave up 5 bases and J gave up 0 bases, with 10 bases separating them. The CDR3 nucleotides read TGCGCCAGCAGTAGAGAAGTCCCGAACACCGGGGAGCTGTTTTTT. It yields the protein CASSREVPNTGELFF.

The J gene is TRBJ2-5, the V gene TRBV7-2; D may be TRBD2 (5 bases). The CDR3 consists of 13 residues. Germline V gene lookup returns CDR1 SGHTA and CDR2 FQGNSA. Between the trimmed V and J ends, which lost 6 bases and 4 bases, there was a span of 12 bases. The CDR3, as DNA: TGTGCCAGCAGTCGCGGGCAGAGAGAGACCCAGTACTTC. Its translation: CASSRGQRETQYF.

This clone showed up just a few times. This chain connects TRBV15 to TRBJ2-7, with 10 bases aligning to TRBD1. With V trimmed by 1 base and J by 2 bases, 5 bases remained unmatched. The CDR3 spans 16 residues. CDR1 and CDR2 from the germline V gene are LNHNV and YYDKDF (reference sequence). CDR3 sequence reads: CATSRVLGQGTYEQYF. In DNA form, the CDR3 reads TGTGCCACCAGCAGAGTCTTGGGACAGGGGACCTACGAGCAGTACTTC.

The chain carries TRBV11-2 and TRBJ1-6; D is possibly TRBD1 (6 bases). The CDR3 is 16 amino acids. Germline V gives CDR1 SGHAT, CDR2 FQNNGV. Trimming left V 0 bases short and J 8 bases short, with 14 bases between. The CDR3 DNA sequence: TGTGCCAGCAGCTTAGATCTGGGCAGGGGCTATTCACCCCTCCACTTT. Its protein product is CASSLDLGRGYSPLHF.

This clone showed up just a few times. The chain recombines TRBV7-8 with TRBJ2-5; the D gene is possibly TRBD2 (5 bases). V lost 5 bases and J 4 bases, leaving 14 bases between the germline ends. The CDR3 runs 14 residues. The germline gives CDR1 SGHVS, CDR2 FQNEAQ. The CDR3 bases are TGTGCCAGCAGCGTAGAGGTTGGGAGAGAGACCCAGTACTTC. Its protein is CASSVEVGRETQYF.

This clone turned up a few times. The chain is built from TRBV4-3 and TRBJ2-3; 8 bases are a match to TRBD2. The V segment lost 4 bases and the J segment 4 bases; nucleotides outside the gene matches: 13. The CDR3 extends over 17 amino acids. Per the germline V gene, CDR1 is LGHNA and CDR2 is YSLEER. The CDR3 loop is CASSPHPGTRGPDTQYF. DNA for the CDR3: TGCGCCAGCAGCCCCCACCCCGGGACTAGGGGTCCAGATACGCAGTATTTT.

In its sample, this clone was seen a few times. The chain links TRBV7-9 to TRBJ1-5, with D uncertain. The CDR3 extends over 12 amino acids. In germline, CDR1 is SEHNR, CDR2 FQNEAQ (reference sequence). Trimming took off 6 bases at V and 11 bases at J, with 14 bases between the two ends. For the CDR3, the DNA is TGTGCCAGCAGTTCCGACTTGGTGGCCCAGCATTTT. Translated, it gives CASSSDLVAQHF.

The rearrangement links TRBV5-1 to TRBJ2-1; no definite D call. The CDR3 runs to 14 residues. Germline CDR1 and CDR2: SGHRS and YFSETQ. V dropped 2 bases and J dropped 1 base, with 7 bases sitting between them. Here the CDR3 DNA reads TGCGCCAGCAGCTTAGAGTCGTCCTACAATGAGCAGTTCTTC. Translated, it gives CASSLESSYNEQFF. Full variable domain (outside the CDR3, taken from reference TRBV5-1 and TRBJ2-1): KAGVTQTPRYLIKTRGQQVTLSCSPISGHRSVSWYQQTPGQGLQFLFEYFSETQRNKGNFPGRFSGRQFSNSRSEMNVSTLELGDSALYLCASSLESSYNEQFFGPGTRLTVL.

This rearrangement joins TRBV7-9 to TRBJ1-4; 9 bases match TRBD1. This CDR3 comprises 13 residues. J was trimmed by 9 bases and V by 5 bases; bases with no gene match: 4. CDR1 is SEHNR, CDR2 FQNEAQ, per germline (reference sequence). CDR3 residues: CASSTDRGKKLFF. For the CDR3, the DNA is TGTGCCAGCAGCACGGACAGGGGAAAAAAACTGTTTTTT.

DNA for the CDR3: TGCGCCAGCAGCTCGACCCTAACTAGCGGGGGGGCCTCGGACTACGAGCAGTACTTC. This translates into CASSSTLTSGGASDYEQYF. The chain recombines TRBV5-1 with TRBJ2-7; 13 positions agree with TRBD2. Losses at the gene ends were 3 bases for V and 3 bases for J; bases not matched to a gene: 15. There are 19 residues in the CDR3. Per the germline V gene, CDR1 is SGHRS and CDR2 is YFSETQ.

The chain combines TRBV13 with TRBJ1-2; D gene ambiguous. The V gene lost 1 base and the J gene lost 2 bases, with 8 bases spanning the gap. This CDR3 comprises 14 residues. From germline, CDR1 is PRHDT and CDR2 FYEKMQ (reference sequence). The CDR3 reads CASSLAHGNYGYTF. DNA of the CDR3: TGTGCCAGCAGCTTAGCGCACGGGAACTATGGCTACACCTTC.